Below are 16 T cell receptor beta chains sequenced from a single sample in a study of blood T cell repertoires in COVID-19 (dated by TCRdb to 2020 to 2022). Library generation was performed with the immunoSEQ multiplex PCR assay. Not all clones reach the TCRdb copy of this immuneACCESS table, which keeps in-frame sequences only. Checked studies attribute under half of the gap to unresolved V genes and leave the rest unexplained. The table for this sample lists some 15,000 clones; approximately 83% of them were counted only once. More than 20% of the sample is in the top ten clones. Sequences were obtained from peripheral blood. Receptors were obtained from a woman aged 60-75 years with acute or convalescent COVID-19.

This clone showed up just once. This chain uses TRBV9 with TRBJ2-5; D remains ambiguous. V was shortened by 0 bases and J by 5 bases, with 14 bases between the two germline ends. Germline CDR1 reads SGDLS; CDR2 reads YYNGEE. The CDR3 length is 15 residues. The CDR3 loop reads CASSVGPNYGETQYF. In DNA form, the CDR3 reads TGTGCCAGCAGCGTAGGCCCGAACTACGGGGAGACCCAGTACTTC.

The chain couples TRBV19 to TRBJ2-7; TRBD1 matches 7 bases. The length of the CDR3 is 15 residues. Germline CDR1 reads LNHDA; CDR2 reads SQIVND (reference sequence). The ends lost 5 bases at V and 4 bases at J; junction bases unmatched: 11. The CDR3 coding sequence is TGTGCCAGTAGTCGCAACAGGGGCCAGACTTACGAGCAGTACTTC. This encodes CASSRNRGQTYEQYF.

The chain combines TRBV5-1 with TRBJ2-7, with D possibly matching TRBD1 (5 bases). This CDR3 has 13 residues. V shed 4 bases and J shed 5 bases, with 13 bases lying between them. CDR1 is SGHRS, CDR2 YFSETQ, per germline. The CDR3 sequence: CASSQDGHNEQYF. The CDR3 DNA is TGCGCCAGCAGCCAGGACGGACATAACGAGCAGTACTTC.

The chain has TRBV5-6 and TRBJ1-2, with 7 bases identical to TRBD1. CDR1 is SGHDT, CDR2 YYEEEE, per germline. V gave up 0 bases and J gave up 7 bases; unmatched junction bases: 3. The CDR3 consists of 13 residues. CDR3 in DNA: TGTGCCAGCAGCTTGGGAAGGGGGCCTGGCTACACCTTC. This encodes CASSLGRGPGYTF.

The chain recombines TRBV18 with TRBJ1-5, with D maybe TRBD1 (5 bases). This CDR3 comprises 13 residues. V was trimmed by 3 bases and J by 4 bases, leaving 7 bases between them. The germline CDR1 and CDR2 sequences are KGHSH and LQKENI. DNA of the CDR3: TGTGCCAGCTCACCGGACACAAATCAGCCCCAGCATTTT. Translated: CASSPDTNQPQHF.

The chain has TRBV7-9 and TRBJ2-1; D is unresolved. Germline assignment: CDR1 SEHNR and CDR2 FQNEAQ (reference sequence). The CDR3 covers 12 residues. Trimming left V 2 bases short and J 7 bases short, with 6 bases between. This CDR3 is CASSLLTNEQFF. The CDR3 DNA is TGTGCCAGCAGCTTATTGACAAATGAGCAGTTCTTC.

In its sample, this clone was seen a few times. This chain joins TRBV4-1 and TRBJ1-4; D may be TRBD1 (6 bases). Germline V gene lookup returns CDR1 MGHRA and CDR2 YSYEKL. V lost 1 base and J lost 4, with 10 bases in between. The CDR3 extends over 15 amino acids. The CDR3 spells CASSQAGGNNEKLFF. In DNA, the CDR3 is TGCGCCAGCAGCCAAGCGGGGGGCAATAATGAAAAACTGTTTTTT.

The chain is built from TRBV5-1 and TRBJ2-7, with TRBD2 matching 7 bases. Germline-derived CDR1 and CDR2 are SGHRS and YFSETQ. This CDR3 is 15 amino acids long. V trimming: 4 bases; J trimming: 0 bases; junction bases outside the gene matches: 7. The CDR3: CASSREGTSSYEQYF. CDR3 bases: TGCGCCAGCAGCAGGGAGGGTACAAGCTCCTACGAGCAGTACTTC. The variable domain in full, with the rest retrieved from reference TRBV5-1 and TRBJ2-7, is KAGVTQTPRYLIKTRGQQVTLSCSPISGHRSVSWYQQTPGQGLQFLFEYFSETQRNKGNFPGRFSGRQFSNSRSEMNVSTLELGDSALYLCASSREGTSSYEQYFGPGTRLTVT.

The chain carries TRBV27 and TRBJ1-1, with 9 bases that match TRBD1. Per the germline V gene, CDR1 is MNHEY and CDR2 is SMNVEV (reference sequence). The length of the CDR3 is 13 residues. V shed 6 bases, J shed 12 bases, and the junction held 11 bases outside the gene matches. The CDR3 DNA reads TGTGCCAGCAGCCCTACGCGGGACAGGGAACCTTTCTTT. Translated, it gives CASSPTRDREPFF.

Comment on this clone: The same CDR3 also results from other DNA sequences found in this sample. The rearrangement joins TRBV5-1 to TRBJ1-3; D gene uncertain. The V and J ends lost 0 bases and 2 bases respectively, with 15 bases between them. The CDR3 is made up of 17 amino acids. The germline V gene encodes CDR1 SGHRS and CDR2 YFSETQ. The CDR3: CASSLGPPTGTGNTIYF. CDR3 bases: TGCGCCAGCAGCTTGGGTCCGCCGACGGGGACTGGAAACACCATATATTTT.

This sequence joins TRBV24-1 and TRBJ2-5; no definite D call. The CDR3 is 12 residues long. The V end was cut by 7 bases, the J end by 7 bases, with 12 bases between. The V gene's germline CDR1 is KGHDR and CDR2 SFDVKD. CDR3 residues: CATSAASGTQYF. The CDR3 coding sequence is TGTGCCACCAGCGCCGCGTCGGGGACCCAGTACTTC.

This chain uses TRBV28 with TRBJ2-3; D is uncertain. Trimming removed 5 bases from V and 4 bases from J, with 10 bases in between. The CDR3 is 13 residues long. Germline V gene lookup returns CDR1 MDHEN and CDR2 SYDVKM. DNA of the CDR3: TGTGCCAGCAGTAGCCGGAGCCCAGATACGCAGTATTTT. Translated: CASSSRSPDTQYF.

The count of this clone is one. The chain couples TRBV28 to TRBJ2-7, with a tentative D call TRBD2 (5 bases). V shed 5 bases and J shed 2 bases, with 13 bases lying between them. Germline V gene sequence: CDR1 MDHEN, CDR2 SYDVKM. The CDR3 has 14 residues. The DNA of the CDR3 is TGTGCCAGCAGTCGGCCGGACGGGACCTACGAGCAGTACTTC. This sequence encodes CASSRPDGTYEQYF.

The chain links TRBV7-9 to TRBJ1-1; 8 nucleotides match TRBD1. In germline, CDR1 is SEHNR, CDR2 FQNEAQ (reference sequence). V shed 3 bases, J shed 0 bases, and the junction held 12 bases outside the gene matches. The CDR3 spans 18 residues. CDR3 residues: CASSFNWGQAIMNTEAFF. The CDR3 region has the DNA TGTGCCAGCAGCTTTAATTGGGGACAGGCAATCATGAACACTGAAGCTTTCTTT.

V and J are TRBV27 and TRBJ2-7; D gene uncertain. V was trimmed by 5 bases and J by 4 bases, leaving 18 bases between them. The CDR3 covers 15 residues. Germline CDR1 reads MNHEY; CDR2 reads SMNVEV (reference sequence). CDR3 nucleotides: TGTGCCAGCAGTCCGAGTGGTTCCAACCCGTACGAGCAGTACTTC. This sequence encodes CASSPSGSNPYEQYF.

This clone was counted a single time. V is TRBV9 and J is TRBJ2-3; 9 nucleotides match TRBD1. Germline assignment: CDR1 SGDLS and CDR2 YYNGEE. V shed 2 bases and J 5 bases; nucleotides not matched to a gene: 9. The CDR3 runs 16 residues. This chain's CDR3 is CASSVRTGGGIDTQYF. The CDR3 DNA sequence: TGTGCCAGCAGCGTGAGAACAGGGGGCGGTATAGATACGCAGTATTTT.